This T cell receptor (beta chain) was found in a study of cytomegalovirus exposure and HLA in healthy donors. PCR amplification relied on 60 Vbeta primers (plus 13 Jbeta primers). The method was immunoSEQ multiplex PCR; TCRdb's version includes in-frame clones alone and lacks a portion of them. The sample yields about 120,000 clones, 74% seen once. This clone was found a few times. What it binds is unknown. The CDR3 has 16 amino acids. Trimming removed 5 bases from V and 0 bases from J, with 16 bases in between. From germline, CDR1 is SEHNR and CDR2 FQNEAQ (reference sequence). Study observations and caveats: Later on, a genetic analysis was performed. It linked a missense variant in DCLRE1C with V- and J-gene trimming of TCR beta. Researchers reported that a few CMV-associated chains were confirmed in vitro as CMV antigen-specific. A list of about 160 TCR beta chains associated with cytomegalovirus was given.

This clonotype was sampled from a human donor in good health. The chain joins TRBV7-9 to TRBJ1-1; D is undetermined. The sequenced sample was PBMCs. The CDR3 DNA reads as TGTGCCAGCAGCCCCAGCCGAACCGGGATGAACACTGAAGCTTTCTTT. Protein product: CASSPSRTGMNTEAFF.